A selection of T cell receptor beta chains follows, all from one sample in a study of CD8 T cells in Susac syndrome. TCRdb re-analysed the immunoSEQ multiplex PCR reads in MiXCR, keeping a single row per CDR3 protein. The sample holds about 300,000 distinct CDR3 sequences, just over 90% seen once. The sequencing input was CD4+ T cells from PBMCs. The receptor source for this set is a human donor with multiple sclerosis. Both conserved end residues are part of each CDR3. D genes are given only for firm matches. Clone size appears in some rows only: once, few, many, or a class for an expanded clone.

TRBV10-3,NA,once,TRBJ1-2,TGTGCCATCAATCCCCGGCCGGACAATTCCTATGGCTACACCTTC,CAINPRPDNSYGYTF
TRBV20-1,NA,NA,TRBJ2-3,TGCAGTGCTAGAAGCGAGATCACAGATACGCAGTATTTT,CSARSEITDTQYF
TRBV7-3,NA,NA,TRBJ1-1,TGTGCCAGCAGCTTAACCCGACGTGCTGAAGCTTTCTTT,CASSLTRRAEAFF
TRBV20-1,TRBD1,NA,TRBJ1-2,TGCAGTGCTAGACAGGGGGCCACGGTGTATGGCTACACCTTC,CSARQGATVYGYTF
TRBV7-2,NA,once,TRBJ2-5,TGTGCCAGCAGCTTACATGGGGAGACCCAGTACTTC,CASSLHGETQYF
TRBV5-6,TRBD2,NA,TRBJ2-5,TGTGCCAGCAACGGACTAGCGGAAGAGACCCAGTACTTC,CASNGLAEETQYF
TRBV19,NA,NA,TRBJ1-6,TGTGCCAGTAGCCGGGATTTCCTTAGAGAACCCCTCCACTTT,CASSRDFLREPLHF
TRBV30,TRBD2,NA,TRBJ2-3,TGTGCCTGGAGTCCCGGACTAGCGGGAAGAGATACGCAGTATTTT,CAWSPGLAGRDTQYF
TRBV19,TRBD1,NA,TRBJ2-7,TGTGCCAGTAGTCCGGGGACAGATTCGGTGGAGTACTTC,CASSPGTDSVEYF
TRBV30,NA,NA,TRBJ2-6,TGTGCCTGGTTGCCGTGGAGTCACGTCCTGACTTTC,CAWLPWSHVLTF
TRBV15,NA,NA,TRBJ2-5,TGTGCCACCAGCAGAGATCGGGCGTTTACGGGGCCGGTAGAGACCCAGTACTTC,CATSRDRAFTGPVETQYF
TRBV5-4,TRBD1,NA,TRBJ2-6,TGTGCCAGCATTGGCAGGGGGCCATCTGGGGCCAACGTCCTGACTTTC,CASIGRGPSGANVLTF
TRBV5-1,TRBD2,NA,TRBJ2-1,TGCGCCAGCAGCCTGGACGGGGGGGCCGATGAGCAGTTCTTC,CASSLDGGADEQFF
TRBV20-1,TRBD1,once,TRBJ1-2,TGCAGTGCTGGGACCGGGACAGTGTCCTATGGCTACACCTTC,CSAGTGTVSYGYTF
TRBV28,NA,NA,TRBJ1-2,TGTGCCAGCAGGGTACAGGGTAACTACACCTTC,CASRVQGNYTF
TRBV5-4,NA,NA,TRBJ1-4,TGTGCCAGCAGCTTCGGGGGAGAGAACGAAAAACTGTTTTTT,CASSFGGENEKLFF
TRBV5-4,NA,once,TRBJ1-2,TGTGCCAGCAGCAGCGGACAGCCTAACTATGGCTACACCTTC,CASSSGQPNYGYTF
TRBV11-2,NA,NA,TRBJ1-3,TGTGCCAGCAGCTTAACAGGGCCCTCTGGAAACACCATATATTTT,CASSLTGPSGNTIYF
TRBV2,TRBD1,NA,TRBJ1-2,TGTGCCAGCAGTGGGACAGGGGAGAGAAGCTATGGCTACACCTTC,CASSGTGERSYGYTF
TRBV20-1,NA,NA,TRBJ1-1,TGCAGTGCTAGAGTGGGGTCAGGGAAAGGGAGAACTGAAGCTTTCTTT,CSARVGSGKGRTEAFF
TRBV30,TRBD2,NA,TRBJ2-7,TGTGCCATGGGACTAGCGGGATCCTACGAGCAGTACTTC,CAMGLAGSYEQYF
TRBV11-2,TRBD2,once,TRBJ2-1,TGTGCCAGCAGCTTAGAGGGGACTAGAGACAATGAGCAGTTCTTC,CASSLEGTRDNEQFF
TRBV12-3/TRBV12-4,NA,NA,TRBJ2-5,TGTGCCAGCAGTTTAGGCCAGGGCGGAGAGACCCAGTACTTC,CASSLGQGGETQYF
TRBV12-3/TRBV12-4,NA,NA,TRBJ2-7,TGTGCCAGCAGTCAAAGGGACCGCCTCAAGTTCGAGCAGTACTTC,CASSQRDRLKFEQYF
TRBV5-4,NA,NA,TRBJ2-2,TGTGCCAGCAGCTTGGGGCACAACACCGGGGAGCTGTTTTTT,CASSLGHNTGELFF
TRBV5-8,NA,NA,TRBJ2-3,TGTGCCAGCAGCCTTAGCGCGCCCTCAGATACGCAGTATTTT,CASSLSAPSDTQYF
TRBV7-3,NA,NA,TRBJ1-6,TGTGCCAGCAGCTCCCCCCACCAATATAATTCACCCCTCCACTTT,CASSSPHQYNSPLHF
TRBV3-1,NA,NA,TRBJ2-7,TGTGCCAGCAGCCAAGCTCGGACAGCCTCCTACGAGCAGTACTTC,CASSQARTASYEQYF
TRBV20-1,TRBD1,NA,TRBJ1-1,TGCAGTGCTAGTATAGGGGGCACCGTTGGGGGAGCTTTCTTT,CSASIGGTVGGAFF
TRBV7-3,NA,few,TRBJ2-2,TGTGCTAGCAGCTTGGGGACTAACACCGGGGAGCTGTTTTTT,CASSLGTNTGELFF
TRBV5-1,NA,NA,TRBJ2-7,TGCGCCAGCAGCTGGAACTCCTACGAGCAGTACTTC,CASSWNSYEQYF
TRBV5-4,NA,once,TRBJ2-2,TGTGCCAGCAGCCCAATGGAGCGTGGGTTCACCGGGGAGCTGTTTTTT,CASSPMERGFTGELFF
TRBV2,NA,NA,TRBJ1-5,TGTGCCAGCAGTGATGGCAGAACCTATAGCAATCAGCCCCAGCATTTT,CASSDGRTYSNQPQHF
TRBV20-1,NA,NA,TRBJ1-3,TGCAGTGCTAGTAGGGGACCGCGGAATGGAAACACCATATATTTT,CSASRGPRNGNTIYF
TRBV9,NA,NA,TRBJ2-5,TGTGCCAGCAGCGCCCACGGGACTTCTGTGGAGACCCAGTACTTC,CASSAHGTSVETQYF
TRBV6-2/TRBV6-3,TRBD2,NA,TRBJ2-3,TGTGCCAGCAGTTACCCCGGGGGGAGCGCAGATACGCAGTATTTT,CASSYPGGSADTQYF
TRBV3-1,NA,NA,TRBJ2-2,TGTGCCAGCACCCAATCGGGGGAGCTGTTTTTT,CASTQSGELFF
TRBV4-2,TRBD1,NA,TRBJ2-7,TGTGCCAGCAGTCGCACGGGACAGAGATACGAGCAGTACTTC,CASSRTGQRYEQYF
TRBV4-3,NA,NA,TRBJ1-5,TGCGCCAGCAGCCAAGATTGGGTCCTTCTTAGCAATCAGCCCCAGCATTTT,CASSQDWVLLSNQPQHF
TRBV3-1,NA,NA,TRBJ1-2,TGTGCCAGCAGCCAAGATCAGGCACGGGCTAACTATGGCTACACCTTC,CASSQDQARANYGYTF
TRBV7-9,NA,few,TRBJ2-7,TGTGCCAGCAGGCCTGACAGCTACGAGCAGTACTTC,CASRPDSYEQYF
TRBV30,NA,NA,TRBJ2-7,TGTGCCTGGGCCCGCCCCGTATCCTACGAGCAGTACTTC,CAWARPVSYEQYF
TRBV5-1,NA,NA,TRBJ1-3,TGCGCCAGCAGCGGCGGGGCCTCTGGAAACACCATATATTTT,CASSGGASGNTIYF
TRBV27,TRBD1,NA,TRBJ2-2,TGTGCCAGCAGTGAGGACAGGGGGCGTTCTGTCACCGGGGAGCTGTTTTTT,CASSEDRGRSVTGELFF
TRBV19,NA,NA,TRBJ1-5,TGTGCCAGTAGTATTGCCCAGGGTCGGAGCAATCAGCCCCAGCATTTT,CASSIAQGRSNQPQHF
TRBV10-3,TRBD2,NA,TRBJ2-1,TGTGCCATCAGCCAGGTAGGGCTAGCGGGGGGCCGGAATGAGCAGTTCTTC,CAISQVGLAGGRNEQFF
TRBV9,NA,NA,TRBJ2-1,TGTGCCAGCAGCCCCCATGGCCCGGGCTCCTACAATGAGCAGTTCTTC,CASSPHGPGSYNEQFF
TRBV19,NA,once,TRBJ1-1,TGTGCCAGTAGTGTCACTGGAGGGATGAACACTGAAGCTTTCTTT,CASSVTGGMNTEAFF
TRBV5-1,TRBD2,NA,TRBJ2-2,TGCGCCAGCAGCTTGGCATTAGGAGCGGGGGGGCCCACCGGGGAGCTGTTTTTT,CASSLALGAGGPTGELFF
TRBV9,TRBD1,NA,TRBJ1-5,TGTGCCAGCAGCGTGGGGGACAGTCGAGGACAGCCCCAGCATTTT,CASSVGDSRGQPQHF
TRBV19,NA,NA,TRBJ1-1,TGTGCCAGTAGGATAGACAGGAGGAACACTGAAGCTTTCTTT,CASRIDRRNTEAFF
TRBV5-6,TRBD1,NA,TRBJ1-2,TGTGCCAGCAGCTGGGCAGGGGGCCATGGCTACACCTTC,CASSWAGGHGYTF
TRBV20-1,NA,NA,TRBJ2-3,TGCAGCTTCCAGATGGGATCGGATACGCAGTATTTT,CSFQMGSDTQYF